A single TCR beta chain is shown here with its context. The data are from a study of blood T cell repertoires in COVID-19. As for the study in general: From the United States, Italy and Spain came samples of acute and convalescent COVID-19. Sample material is recorded as cDNA or gDNA derived from T cells, B-cell-depleted T cells, or PBMCs.

This CDR3 comprises 14 residues. The germline gives CDR1 LNHDA, CDR2 SQIVND (reference sequence). Trimming removed 0 bases at V and 8 bases at J, with 11 bases between. The authors' processing: Researchers report that nucleated cell counts were estimated from reference gene primer amplification. Assay: immunoSEQ multiplex PCR; the TCRdb copy retains only in-frame clones and omits some. Clonal size and the V and J genes are those of that table, whereas D and trimming came from the DNA. Found here are approximately 280,000 clones, more than 85% of them singletons; the top ten hold roughly 4.8%. The clonotype was recovered from a man aged 40-49 years with acute or convalescent COVID-19. J is TRBJ1-5 and V is TRBV19; D gene uncertain. The specimen sequenced was peripheral blood. The CDR3 DNA reads TGTGCCAGTAGTATAGACAGCGACGGGAAGCCCCAGCATTTT. As protein: CASSIDSDGKPQHF. Together with reference TRBV19 and TRBJ1-5, the CDR3 gives the full variable domain: DGGITQSPKYLFRKEGQNVTLSCEQNLNHDAMYWYRQDPGQGLRLIYYSQIVNDFQKGDIAEGYSVSREKKESFPLTVTSAQKNPTAFYLCASSIDSDGKPQHFGDGTRLSIL.